A single sample gave rise to the 14 T cell receptor beta chains below, sequenced in a study of blood T cell repertoires in COVID-19 (dated by TCRdb to 2018 to 2020). Receptor libraries were prepared by the immunoSEQ multiplex PCR assay. TCRdb obtained this table from immuneACCESS and retained in-frame rearrangements with V and J assigned. These tables miss some clones; where compared with another copy, unresolved V genes account for less than half of the shortfall, and the remainder is unexplained. The sample yields around 230,000 clones; roughly 80% were counted once. The ten largest clones capture approximately 2.6% of the sample. The sample was peripheral blood. These receptor sequences come from a woman between 70 and 85 years old with active or convalescent COVID-19.

The rearrangement joins TRBV18 to TRBJ1-1; 9 bases are a match to TRBD1. The germline V gene encodes CDR1 KGHSH and CDR2 LQKENI. V shed 3 bases, J shed 4 bases, and the junction held 9 bases outside the gene matches. The CDR3 loop spans 16 amino acids. The DNA for the CDR3 is TGTGCCAGCTCACCGGGACAGGGTTTATCGAGCACTGAAGCTTTCTTT. Its protein product is CASSPGQGLSSTEAFF.

The rearrangement joins TRBV7-2 to TRBJ2-5; TRBD2 matches at 11 bases. Germline V gene sequence: CDR1 SGHTA, CDR2 FQGNSA. V gave up 1 base and J gave up 3 bases; unmatched junction bases: 1. This CDR3 spans 15 amino acids. The CDR3 reads CASSLGLAGKETQYF. CDR3 nucleotides: TGTGCCAGCAGCTTAGGACTAGCGGGGAAAGAGACCCAGTACTTC.

The chain combines TRBV29-1 with TRBJ1-1, with D possibly TRBD1 on 6 matching bases. Per the germline V gene, CDR1 is SQVTM and CDR2 is ANQGSEA. V was pared by 5 bases and J by 7 bases, with 17 bases between. The CDR3 extends over 13 amino acids. This CDR3 is CSVHPTGLGEAFF. The CDR3 DNA follows: TGCAGCGTTCACCCTACAGGGTTGGGTGAAGCTTTCTTT.

V usage is TRBV5-1 and J usage is TRBJ2-5; 16 bases are a match to TRBD2. V lost 2 bases and J lost 5; bases outside the gene matches: 15. This CDR3 has 20 amino acids. In germline, CDR1 is SGHRS, CDR2 YFSETQ. CDR3 sequence: CASSFPGLAGGPVLEETQYF. The CDR3 coding sequence is TGCGCCAGCAGCTTTCCGGGACTAGCGGGAGGGCCGGTACTCGAGGAGACCCAGTACTTC. Variable domain in full (rest from reference TRBV5-1 and TRBJ2-5): KAGVTQTPRYLIKTRGQQVTLSCSPISGHRSVSWYQQTPGQGLQFLFEYFSETQRNKGNFPGRFSGRQFSNSRSEMNVSTLELGDSALYLCASSFPGLAGGPVLEETQYFGPGTRLLVL.

The rearrangement links TRBV18 to TRBJ2-1; TRBD1 matches at 11 bases. The CDR3 loop spans 15 amino acids. Germline loops: CDR1 KGHSH, CDR2 LQKENI. The J segment lost 2 bases and the V segment lost 6 bases, leaving 3 bases of the junction unmatched. For the CDR3, the DNA is TGTGCCAGCTCCGCGGGACAGGGGGCCTACAATGAGCAGTTCTTC. Its protein product is CASSAGQGAYNEQFF.

The chain employs TRBV7-9 and TRBJ2-1; D is perhaps TRBD1 (5 bases). CDR3 length equals 14 residues. V lost 5 bases and J lost 9, with 17 bases in between. Germline assignment: CDR1 SEHNR and CDR2 FQNEAQ (reference sequence). CDR3 sequence: CASSQFDRPGEQFF. The CDR3 nucleotides read TGTGCCAGCAGCCAATTTGACAGACCCGGTGAGCAGTTCTTC. The full variable domain, completed using reference TRBV7-9 and TRBJ2-1, is DTGVSQNPRHKITKRGQNVTFRCDPISEHNRLYWYRQTLGQGPEFLTYFQNEAQLEKSRLLSDRFSAERPKGSFSTLEIQRTEQGDSAMYLCASSQFDRPGEQFFGPGTRLTVL.

The rearrangement joins TRBV7-2 to TRBJ2-3, with D unclear. CDR3 length equals 16 residues. Trimming took off 2 bases at V and 5 bases at J, with 17 bases between the two ends. Germline-derived CDR1 and CDR2 are SGHTA and FQGNSA. In DNA form, the CDR3 reads TGTGCCAGCAGCTTAAAGATCGGGTCCTTTGGAGATACGCAGTATTTT. Amino acids: CASSLKIGSFGDTQYF. Combining the CDR3 with reference TRBV7-2 and TRBJ2-3 gives the whole variable domain GAGVSQSPSNKVTEKGKDVELRCDPISGHTALYWYRQSLGQGLEFLIYFQGNSAPDKSGLPSDRFSAERTGGSVSTLTIQRTQQEDSAVYLCASSLKIGSFGDTQYFGPGTRLTVL.

The chain uses TRBV7-3 and TRBJ2-5; possibly TRBD1 for D (5 bases). CDR3 length equals 15 residues. V was shortened by 1 base and J by 5 bases, with 14 bases between the two germline ends. Germline assignment: CDR1 SGHTA and CDR2 FQGTGA. CDR3 protein: CASSLNGRADETQYF. DNA for the CDR3: TGTGCCAGCAGCTTAAACGGCAGGGCTGATGAGACCCAGTACTTC. Variable domain in full (rest from reference TRBV7-3 and TRBJ2-5): GAGVSQTPSNKVTEKGKYVELRCDPISGHTALYWYRQSLGQGPEFLIYFQGTGAADDSGLPNDRFFAVRPEGSVSTLKIQRTERGDSAVYLCASSLNGRADETQYFGPGTRLLVL.

V usage is TRBV19 and J usage is TRBJ1-4; 7 bases align to TRBD1. Losses at the gene ends were 4 bases for V and 8 bases for J; bases not matched to a gene: 10. The CDR3 totals 15 residues. The germline CDR1 and CDR2 sequences are LNHDA and SQIVND (reference sequence). The CDR3 loop reads CASSKQGYAGEKLFF. The CDR3 DNA sequence: TGTGCCAGTAGTAAACAGGGGTACGCGGGGGAAAAACTGTTTTTT.

Turning to this clone: Other DNA sequences in the sample encode the same CDR3. The chain combines TRBV2 with TRBJ2-3; a possible D gene is TRBD2 (5 bases). The CDR3 runs 14 residues. V was trimmed by 1 base and J by 1 base, leaving 6 bases between them. CDR1 and CDR2 (germline): SNHLY, FYNNEI. Here the CDR3 DNA reads TGTGCCAGCAGTGAAGGGCGGGGCACAGATACGCAGTATTTT. Protein product: CASSEGRGTDTQYF.

The chain couples TRBV5-1 to TRBJ1-1; 9 nucleotides align to TRBD1. CDR1 SGHRS and CDR2 YFSETQ come from the germline V gene. The length of the CDR3 is 14 residues. Trimming at V came to 3 bases and at J to 5 bases, leaving 5 bases not matched to a gene. CDR3 DNA: TGCGCCAGCAGCTACCCGACAGGGGGGACTGAAGCTTTCTTT. Translating gives CASSYPTGGTEAFF.

V gene TRBV7-2 combines with J gene TRBJ2-5; tentatively, D is TRBD2 (6 bases). The germline V gene encodes CDR1 SGHTA and CDR2 FQGNSA. Trimming removed 1 base at V and 5 bases at J, with 11 bases between. The CDR3 is made up of 14 amino acids. CDR3 nucleotides: TGTGCCAGCAGCTTAGATTGGGGGGATGAGACCCAGTACTTC. Protein: CASSLDWGDETQYF.

The rearrangement uses TRBV19 and TRBJ1-1, with D unresolved. Germline V gives CDR1 LNHDA, CDR2 SQIVND (reference sequence). This CDR3 spans 14 amino acids. V lost 1 base, J lost 2 bases, and 8 bases lay in between. The CDR3 loop reads CASSIVGGNTEAFF. CDR3 DNA sequence: TGTGCCAGTAGTATAGTTGGAGGCAACACTGAAGCTTTCTTT.

This chain joins TRBV5-4 and TRBJ2-3; 12 positions match TRBD2. The V segment lost 3 bases and the J segment 13 bases; nucleotides outside the gene matches: 12. Per the germline V gene, CDR1 is SGHNT and CDR2 is YYREEE (reference sequence). The CDR3 is made up of 15 amino acids. CDR3 sequence (DNA): TGTGCCAGCAGCTCCAAACTAGCGGGGGGTCTCAGTGAGTATTTT. Its protein product is CASSSKLAGGLSEYF.